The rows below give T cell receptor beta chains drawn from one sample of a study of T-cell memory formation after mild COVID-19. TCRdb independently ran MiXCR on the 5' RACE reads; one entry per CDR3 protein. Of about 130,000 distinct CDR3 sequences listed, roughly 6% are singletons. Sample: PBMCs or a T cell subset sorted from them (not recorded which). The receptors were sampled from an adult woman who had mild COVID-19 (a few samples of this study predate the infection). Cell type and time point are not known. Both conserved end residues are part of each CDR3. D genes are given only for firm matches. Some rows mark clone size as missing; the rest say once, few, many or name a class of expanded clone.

CDR3 protein: CASSYTGSYGYTF; CDR3 DNA: TGTGCCAGCAGTTACACAGGCTCCTATGGCTACACCTTC; J gene: TRBJ1-2; V gene: TRBV6-6; clone size: .; D gene: .
CDR3 protein: CSAATGGGNEQFF; CDR3 DNA: TGCAGTGCCGCGACAGGGGGAGGGAATGAGCAGTTCTTC; J gene: TRBJ2-1; V gene: TRBV20-1; clone size: .; D gene: TRBD1
CDR3 protein: CASTPTGVGTEAFF; CDR3 DNA: TGTGCCAGCACCCCGACAGGGGTAGGCACTGAAGCTTTCTTT; J gene: TRBJ1-1; V gene: TRBV12-3/TRBV12-4; clone size: many; D gene: TRBD1
CDR3 protein: CSRVESNTDTQYF; CDR3 DNA: TGCAGCAGGGTGGAAAGTAACACAGATACGCAGTATTTT; J gene: TRBJ2-3; V gene: TRBV20-1; clone size: .; D gene: .
CDR3 protein: CSARPQLEAFF; CDR3 DNA: TGCAGTGCTAGACCCCAGCTTGAAGCTTTCTTT; J gene: TRBJ1-1; V gene: TRBV20-1; clone size: few; D gene: .
CDR3 protein: CATSDRTWRSYNEQFF; CDR3 DNA: TGTGCCACCAGTGATCGGACGTGGAGGTCCTACAATGAGCAGTTCTTC; J gene: TRBJ2-1; V gene: TRBV24-1; clone size: many; D gene: .
CDR3 protein: CASSQTSRDSATGELFF; CDR3 DNA: TGTGCCAGCAGCCAGACTTCCAGGGACAGCGCCACCGGGGAGCTGTTTTTT; J gene: TRBJ2-2; V gene: TRBV3-1; clone size: few; D gene: TRBD1
CDR3 protein: CASRGTSGIMDF; CDR3 DNA: TGTGCCAGCCGGGGGACTAGCGGGATCATGGACTTC; J gene: TRBJ2-7; V gene: TRBV2; clone size: .; D gene: TRBD2
CDR3 protein: CASSNTGNPYEQYF; CDR3 DNA: TGCGCCAGCAGCAACACGGGAAACCCCTACGAGCAGTACTTC; J gene: TRBJ2-7; V gene: TRBV5-1; clone size: many; D gene: .
CDR3 protein: CASSLRPSSGANVLTF; CDR3 DNA: TGCGCCAGCAGCTTGCGTCCTTCCTCTGGGGCCAACGTCCTGACTTTC; J gene: TRBJ2-6; V gene: TRBV5-1; clone size: many; D gene: .